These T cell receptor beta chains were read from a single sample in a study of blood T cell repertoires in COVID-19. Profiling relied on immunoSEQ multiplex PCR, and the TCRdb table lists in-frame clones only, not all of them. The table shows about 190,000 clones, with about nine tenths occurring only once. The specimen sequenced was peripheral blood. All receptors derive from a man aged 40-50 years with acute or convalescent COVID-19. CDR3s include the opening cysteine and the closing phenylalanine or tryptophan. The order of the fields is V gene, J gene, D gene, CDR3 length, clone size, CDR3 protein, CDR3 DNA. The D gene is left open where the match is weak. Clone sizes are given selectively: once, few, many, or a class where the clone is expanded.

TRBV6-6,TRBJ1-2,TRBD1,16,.,CASSASSSGTEDGYTF,TGTGCCAGCAGCGCCTCGTCGTCCGGGACAGAAGATGGCTACACCTTC
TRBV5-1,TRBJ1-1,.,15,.,CASTTMGLPDTEAFF,TGCGCCAGCACCACGATGGGGCTCCCAGACACTGAAGCTTTCTTT
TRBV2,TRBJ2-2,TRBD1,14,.,CASSWTGSPGELFF,TGTGCCAGCAGCTGGACAGGGAGTCCCGGGGAGCTGTTTTTT
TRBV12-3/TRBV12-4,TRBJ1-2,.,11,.,CASSRDYGYTF,TGTGCCAGCAGCCGGGATTATGGCTACACCTTC
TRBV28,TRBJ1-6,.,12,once,CASGPVGSPLHF,TGTGCCAGCGGGCCAGTTGGATCACCCCTCCACTTT
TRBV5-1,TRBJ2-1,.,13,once,CASSYRSNNEQFF,TGCGCCAGCAGCTACAGATCGAACAATGAGCAGTTCTTC
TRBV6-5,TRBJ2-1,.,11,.,CATFFYPSQFF,TGTGCCACCTTTTTCTACCCCTCCCAGTTCTTC
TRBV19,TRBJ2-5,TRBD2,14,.,CASSIEAGVETQYF,TGTGCCAGTAGTATTGAAGCGGGGGTGGAGACCCAGTACTTC
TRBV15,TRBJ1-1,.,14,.,CATSRDVGDTEAFF,TGTGCCACCAGCAGAGATGTCGGTGACACTGAAGCTTTCTTT
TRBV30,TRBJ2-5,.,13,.,CAYLGSSQETQYF,TGTGCCTATCTAGGAAGTAGCCAAGAGACCCAGTACTTC
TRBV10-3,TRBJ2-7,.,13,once,CAISELARDEQYF,TGTGCCATCAGTGAGCTGGCCAGGGACGAGCAGTACTTC
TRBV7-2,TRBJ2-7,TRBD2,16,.,CASSLGTSGGVYEQYF,TGTGCCAGCAGCCTTGGGACTAGCGGGGGCGTCTACGAGCAGTACTTC
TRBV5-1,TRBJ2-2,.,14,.,CASSFTGNSGELFF,TGCGCCAGCAGCTTTACAGGGAATTCCGGGGAGCTGTTTTTT
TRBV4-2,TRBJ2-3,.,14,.,CASSQAGYTDTQYF,TGTGCCAGCAGCCAGGCGGGGTACACAGATACGCAGTATTTT
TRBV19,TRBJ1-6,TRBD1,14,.,CASRGQGYNSPLHF,TGTGCCAGTAGGGGACAGGGGTATAATTCACCCCTCCACTTT
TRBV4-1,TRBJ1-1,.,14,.,CASSQDQMNTEAFF,TGCGCCAGCAGCCAAGACCAGATGAACACTGAAGCTTTCTTT
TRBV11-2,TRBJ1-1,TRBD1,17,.,CASSLVRGRSPNTEAFF,TGTGCCAGCAGCTTAGTTAGGGGGCGATCACCGAACACTGAAGCTTTCTTT
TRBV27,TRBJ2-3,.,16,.,CASSLSLSLSRDTQYF,TGTGCCAGCAGTTTATCCTTATCCCTTAGTCGAGATACGCAGTATTTT
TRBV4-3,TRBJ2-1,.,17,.,CASSQDQETSNPNEQFF,TGCGCCAGCAGCCAAGATCAGGAGACTAGTAACCCCAATGAGCAGTTCTTC
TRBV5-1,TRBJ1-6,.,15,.,CASSLGENRVSSLHF,TGCGCCAGCAGCTTGGGAGAGAACAGGGTTTCATCCCTCCACTTT
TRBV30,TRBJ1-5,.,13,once,CAWSVSSNQPQHF,TGTGCCTGGAGTGTATCGAGCAATCAGCCCCAGCATTTT
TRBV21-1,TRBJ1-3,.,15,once,CASSLPGRVGNTIYF,TGTGCCAGCAGCCTTCCGGGGAGGGTTGGAAACACCATATATTTT
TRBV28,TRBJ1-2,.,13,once,CASSTPGIYGYTF,TGTGCCAGCAGCACCCCAGGGATCTATGGCTACACCTTC
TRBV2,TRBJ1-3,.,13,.,CASRESSGNTIYF,TGTGCCAGCAGGGAGAGCTCTGGAAACACCATATATTTT
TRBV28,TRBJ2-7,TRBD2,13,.,CAHGGGRGYEQYF,TGTGCCCACGGGGGGGGAAGGGGCTACGAGCAGTACTTC
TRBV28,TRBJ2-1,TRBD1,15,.,CASPPTGGLVNEQFF,TGTGCCAGCCCGCCGACAGGGGGCCTCGTGAATGAGCAGTTCTTC
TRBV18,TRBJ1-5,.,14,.,CASSLQGRGQPQHF,TGTGCCAGCTCACTACAGGGAAGAGGCCAGCCCCAGCATTTT
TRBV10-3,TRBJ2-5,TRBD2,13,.,CAITRGVQETQYF,TGTGCCATCACTCGGGGGGTTCAAGAGACCCAGTACTTC
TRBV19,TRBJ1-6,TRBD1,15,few,CASTSGQGYGSPLHF,TGTGCCAGTACCTCGGGACAGGGGTACGGTTCACCCCTCCACTTT
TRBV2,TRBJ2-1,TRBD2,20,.,CASSEARTGISGGAPNEQFF,TGTGCCAGCAGTGAAGCCAGGACAGGGATTAGCGGGGGGGCACCCAATGAGCAGTTCTTC